The T cell receptor (beta chain) under discussion was sequenced for a study of blood T cell repertoires in COVID-19. Whole-study context: The samples span acute and convalescent COVID-19 from the United States, Italy and Spain. From T cells, B-cell-depleted T cells, or PBMCs came the material, which was cDNA or gDNA.

Authors' data handling: Estimation of nucleated cell counts relied on the amplification of reference gene primers. The table came from immunoSEQ multiplex PCR; TCRdb's copy has only in-frame clones and leaves some out. The V and J calls and the clone size are those of that table, but D and trimming were determined from the DNA. Among 90,000 to 150,000 clones listed, around 82% were seen once. This clone was counted between two and nine times. CDR3 length: 14 residues. Germline values: CDR1 KGHSH, CDR2 LQKENI. V dropped 5 bases and J dropped 0 bases, with 11 bases sitting between them. The chain carries TRBV18 and TRBJ2-7, with D possibly matching TRBD1 (6 bases). The sample was peripheral blood. The receptor was derived from a human donor in a cohort sampled during active COVID-19. As DNA, the CDR3 is TGTGCCAGCTCATCCCAGGGGATCTCCTACGAGCAGTACTTC. Protein product: CASSSQGISYEQYF.